This T cell receptor beta chain was retrieved from a study of T cell responses to AZD1222 COVID-19 vaccine (dated by TCRdb to about 2021). Concerning the study at large: A total of 230 to 250 trial participants underwent TCR sequencing, of whom about 210 had received two doses of AZD1222 and approximately 26 had received two doses of the MenACWY control vaccine. Trial participants were enrolled by age into subgroups of 18-55, 56-69 and 70-plus years, and around 150, 28 and 57 TCR-sequenced participants, respectively, were included in these subgroups.

General conclusions and limits of the study: Because no day 14 peak-response samples were available, the repertoires could be characterized only after the peak T cell response. Conclusions about previously exposed vaccinees were limited because only a handful of AZD1222 recipients were SARS-CoV-2 seropositive at baseline. Participants were mostly white British, with more females than males. The authors suggested clonal diversity may have been underestimated. The vaccine-associated CD4 TCRs covered the entire spike protein, and the dominant responses fell in regions 160-218 and 743-854. After two AZD1222 doses, both the breadth and the depth of spike-specific TCRs were significantly higher than at day 0 and than in MenACWY recipients. In the small 56-69-year group, the increase in depth fell short of significance, most likely because of low power. Reportedly, close to half of the unique spike-specific TCRs recognized epitopes lying outside the regions that are mutated in the B.1.351 and B.1.1.7 variants.

The cysteine opens and the phenylalanine closes a CDR3 of 15 amino acids. Only CDR3 DNA remains: 45 bases, in frame from the first base. Trimming takes 1 base from V and 4 bases from J, and the germline ends sit 10 bases apart. From a lookup of the germline V gene, CDR1 and CDR2 are SGHDN and FVKESK. The sample's time point label is to be understood as: about 28 days (+/-7) after the second vaccine dose. Because spike-specific TCR depth and breadth did not differ between the two schedules, AZD1222 recipients who got a second dose at roughly 4 weeks were pooled with those who got a second dose at roughly 12 weeks. Vaccinee samples came from UK trials COV001 and COV002, including a single-blind randomized controlled phase 2/3 trial of AZD1222 (ChAdOx1 nCoV-19) in healthy adults. Trial participant PBMC samples were collected at day 0 and day 28 after the second dose for TCRbeta chain sequencing. The CDR3 regions of human TCRbeta chains were analyzed by immunosequencing. The source study handled its data this way. Repertoire TCRs were matched against a reference library of SARS-CoV-2-specific TCRs generated with the MIRA antigen-specificity platform. Breadth meant the fraction of unique TCRs that were SARS-CoV-2-associated, whereas depth meant the fraction of total T cells that were SARS-CoV-2-associated. Using the MIRA data, each spike-specific TCR was assigned both to the spike region to which the TCR was reactive and to a CD4 or CD8 class. Log10-transformed breadth and depth values were compared by one-way ANOVA with Sidak's multiple comparisons tests. TCRdb retrieved this table from immuneACCESS and kept in-frame rearrangements only. Not all clones are present; in checked studies, unresolved V genes account for under half, and no reason is known for the remainder. D and trimming were read from the DNA, whereas the V and J calls and clone size are those reported in that table. This sample holds some 100,000 clones; 80% to 90% were observed only once. The leading ten clones occupy about 9.4% of the sample.

The count of this clone is one. Its antigen remains undetermined. The sample holds no much larger clone one base away, and base qualities are not on file. The receptor's source is an adult who received the AZD1222 COVID-19 vaccine. This sequence uses TRBV14 and TRBJ2-2; the D gene is possibly TRBD1, with 6 bases matching. The source was peripheral blood, collected 28 days after the second AZD1222 dose. The DNA sequence follows: TGTGCCAGCAGCCAAGTACAGGGTTTCACCGGGGAGCTGTTTTTT. Protein translation: CASSQVQGFTGELFF.